The entry below describes one T cell receptor (beta chain). The antigen it recognizes is unknown. The read terminates 3 residues before the CDR3 end, so the remaining end is supplied by the germline J gene. Sample treatment or condition, as interpreted from the label and publication: autologous CTL019 cells: CD19 CAR with 4-1BB and CD3 zeta domains. TCR zeta and 4-1BB costimulatory signaling domains were incorporated into the CD19 CAR. T cells for CTL019 manufacturing were collected from peripheral blood by leukapheresis. The DNeasy Blood and Tissue Kit was used to extract genomic DNA from pre-infusion T cells, peripheral blood, or sorted post-infusion T cells. The sample is drawn from a study of TET2 disruption in CD19-targeted CAR T cells listed by TCRdb under 2018. About the study as a whole: No additional inclusion criteria were applied, and the number of samples was determined by the original clinical trial design and by sample availability.

TCR beta chain deep sequencing was performed with the immunoSEQ assay. In the source study's methods: Only productive TCR beta rearrangements went into calculating clonotype frequencies. What TCRdb holds here is the immuneACCESS table cut down to in-frame rearrangements. Part of the clones is not present; checked against another copy, under half of the missing clones reflect an unresolved V gene, and the others are unexplained. V and J calls and clone size follow that table, whereas D and trimming were derived from the DNA. The data table for this sample lists around 30,000 clones. Under 2.5% of the sample goes to the ten largest clones. What the authors observed across the whole study: The conclusions drawn about the patient's CAR T cells were based on extensive analysis of just one subject.

CDR1 and CDR2 are read off the germline V gene (reference sequence) as LNHDA and SQIVND. V is cut by 3 bases and J by 5 bases, and the space between the germline ends is 9 bases. Its CDR3 holds 13 amino acids, cysteine through phenylalanine. The DNA covers only part of the CDR3, 30 bases in frame from base 1. This sequence originates from a man between 65 and 85 years old with chronic lymphocytic leukemia. The sample in question was CD8- CAR+ T cells sorted from cultured blood T cells, obtained for CD19 CAR T cell therapy. The sample's cell subset or site, from its label and the paper: CD8-negative CAR-positive T cells from the infusion product. The V and J genes are TRBV19 and TRBJ2-3; perhaps TRBD2 is the D gene, with 5 bases matching. CDR3 protein: CASSINRGDTQYF. Partial CDR3 DNA: TGTGCCAGTAGTATTAATCGGGGAGATACG.